This is a list of T cell receptor beta chains from one sample in a study of a mutant IDH1 vaccine in newly diagnosed glioma. Data came from immunoSEQ multiplex PCR; TCRdb stores just in-frame clones and leaves some out. This sample yields tens of thousands of clones, of which roughly nine tenths are seen a single time; about 1.6% belongs to the top ten. No antigen has been identified for these receptors. The sample was PBMCs, taken from a glioma patient whose treatment included an IDH1 peptide vaccine. The receptors stem from a man aged 35 to 55 with glioma. Each CDR3 is given with its conserved first and last residue. Fields, in order: V gene, D gene, J gene, clone size, CDR3 protein, CDR3 DNA. D genes are given only for firm matches. Only some rows state a clone size, as once, few, many or a class for expanded clones.

v_call: TRBV6-5
d_call: -
j_call: TRBJ2-2
clone_size: -
cdr3_aa: CASNQISGTGELFF
cdr3_nt: TGTGCCAGCAACCAAATAAGTGGCACCGGGGAGCTGTTTTTT

v_call: TRBV15
d_call: TRBD1
j_call: TRBJ2-7
clone_size: -
cdr3_aa: CATGTGSTYEQYF
cdr3_nt: TGTGCCACCGGGACAGGGTCTACCTACGAGCAGTACTTC

v_call: TRBV7-9
d_call: TRBD1
j_call: TRBJ2-5
clone_size: -
cdr3_aa: CASSQLQGQETQYF
cdr3_nt: TGTGCCAGCAGCCAGCTACAGGGGCAAGAGACCCAGTACTTC

v_call: TRBV2
d_call: -
j_call: TRBJ2-4
clone_size: once
cdr3_aa: CASRVTVAKNIQYF
cdr3_nt: TGTGCCAGCAGGGTGACAGTAGCCAAAAACATTCAGTACTTC

v_call: TRBV27
d_call: TRBD1
j_call: TRBJ2-7
clone_size: -
cdr3_aa: CASSWAGTGGYEQYF
cdr3_nt: TGTGCCAGCAGCTGGGCCGGGACAGGGGGCTACGAGCAGTACTTC

v_call: TRBV4-2
d_call: -
j_call: TRBJ1-2
clone_size: -
cdr3_aa: CASSQDLTVPNYGYTF
cdr3_nt: TGTGCCAGCAGCCAAGATTTGACCGTTCCTAACTATGGCTACACCTTC

v_call: TRBV5-6
d_call: TRBD2
j_call: TRBJ2-1
clone_size: -
cdr3_aa: CASSLGGGPYNEQFF
cdr3_nt: TGTGCCAGCAGCTTGGGCGGGGGACCTTACAATGAGCAGTTCTTC

v_call: TRBV4-1
d_call: -
j_call: TRBJ2-2
clone_size: -
cdr3_aa: CASSRAQNTGELFF
cdr3_nt: TGCGCCAGTAGCCGGGCCCAGAACACCGGGGAGCTGTTTTTT

v_call: TRBV5-1
d_call: -
j_call: TRBJ1-4
clone_size: -
cdr3_aa: CASSTGSATNEKLFF
cdr3_nt: TGCGCCAGCAGCACCGGGAGTGCAACTAATGAAAAACTGTTTTTT

v_call: TRBV6-5
d_call: -
j_call: TRBJ2-7
clone_size: -
cdr3_aa: CASSYSGRRGWYEQYF
cdr3_nt: TGTGCCAGCAGTTATTCCGGACGGAGGGGGTGGTACGAGCAGTACTTC

v_call: TRBV4-3
d_call: -
j_call: TRBJ2-2
clone_size: -
cdr3_aa: CASSRGTGTLANTGELFF
cdr3_nt: TGCGCCAGCAGCCGGGGGACGGGAACACTAGCGAACACCGGGGAGCTGTTTTTT

v_call: TRBV28
d_call: -
j_call: TRBJ1-5
clone_size: -
cdr3_aa: CASSPTPGVRNQPQHF
cdr3_nt: TGTGCCAGCAGTCCCACCCCGGGGGTTCGCAATCAGCCCCAGCATTTT

v_call: TRBV5-1
d_call: -
j_call: TRBJ2-7
clone_size: -
cdr3_aa: CASNPNSGEQYF
cdr3_nt: TGCGCCAGCAACCCTAACTCGGGCGAGCAGTACTTC

v_call: TRBV2
d_call: -
j_call: TRBJ1-2
clone_size: -
cdr3_aa: CASSETPSYGYTF
cdr3_nt: TGTGCCAGCAGTGAAACTCCCAGCTATGGCTACACCTTC

v_call: TRBV7-2
d_call: -
j_call: TRBJ2-7
clone_size: -
cdr3_aa: CASSLAVTYEQYF
cdr3_nt: TGTGCCAGCAGCTTGGCAGTGACCTACGAGCAGTACTTC

v_call: TRBV13
d_call: -
j_call: TRBJ1-2
clone_size: -
cdr3_aa: CASRLPSRGYTF
cdr3_nt: TGTGCCAGCAGGTTGCCTAGCCGCGGCTACACCTTC

v_call: TRBV7-9
d_call: TRBD2
j_call: TRBJ2-4
clone_size: -
cdr3_aa: CASSFASGRLDIQYF
cdr3_nt: TGTGCCAGCAGCTTTGCTAGCGGGAGGCTTGACATTCAGTACTTC

v_call: TRBV7-9
d_call: TRBD1
j_call: TRBJ1-2
clone_size: -
cdr3_aa: CASRLQGALGYGYTF
cdr3_nt: TGTGCCAGCAGGCTACAGGGGGCGCTTGGCTATGGCTACACCTTC

v_call: TRBV6-5
d_call: TRBD2
j_call: TRBJ2-7
clone_size: -
cdr3_aa: CASSYRPGLASYEQYF
cdr3_nt: TGTGCCAGCAGTTACCGCCCGGGACTAGCATCATACGAGCAGTACTTC

v_call: TRBV5-8
d_call: TRBD1
j_call: TRBJ1-4
clone_size: once
cdr3_aa: CASRPGQNEKLFF
cdr3_nt: TGTGCCAGCAGACCGGGACAGAATGAAAAACTGTTTTTT

v_call: TRBV6-6
d_call: -
j_call: TRBJ2-5
clone_size: -
cdr3_aa: CASSPPVMETQYF
cdr3_nt: TGTGCCAGCAGCCCCCCGGTGATGGAGACCCAGTACTTC

v_call: TRBV18
d_call: -
j_call: TRBJ2-7
clone_size: -
cdr3_aa: CASSPQGSESYEQYF
cdr3_nt: TGTGCCAGCTCACCACAGGGGTCGGAGTCCTACGAGCAGTACTTC

v_call: TRBV10-3
d_call: TRBD1
j_call: TRBJ2-7
clone_size: -
cdr3_aa: CAISTGGAYEQYF
cdr3_nt: TGTGCCATCTCGACAGGGGGCGCATACGAGCAGTACTTC

v_call: TRBV1
d_call: -
j_call: TRBJ2-7
clone_size: -
cdr3_aa: CTSSQVRSYEQYF
cdr3_nt: TGCACCAGCAGCCAAGTCAGGTCCTACGAGCAGTACTTC

v_call: TRBV7-2
d_call: -
j_call: TRBJ1-2
clone_size: -
cdr3_aa: CASSEGPGSYGYTF
cdr3_nt: TGTGCCAGCAGCGAAGGGCCGGGGAGCTATGGCTACACCTTC

v_call: TRBV4-1
d_call: -
j_call: TRBJ2-5
clone_size: -
cdr3_aa: CASSHRETQYF
cdr3_nt: TGCGCCAGCAGCCACAGGGAGACCCAGTACTTC

v_call: TRBV6-5
d_call: -
j_call: TRBJ2-7
clone_size: -
cdr3_aa: CASSYSSGPGYEQYF
cdr3_nt: TGTGCCAGCAGTTATTCTTCGGGCCCGGGATACGAGCAGTACTTC

v_call: TRBV20-1
d_call: -
j_call: TRBJ1-2
clone_size: -
cdr3_aa: CSAGPYGYTF
cdr3_nt: TGCAGTGCCGGACCCTATGGCTACACCTTC

v_call: TRBV15
d_call: -
j_call: TRBJ2-5
clone_size: -
cdr3_aa: CATSRDSVRLQETQYF
cdr3_nt: TGTGCCACCAGCAGAGATTCAGTGCGCCTACAAGAGACCCAGTACTTC

v_call: TRBV5-1
d_call: -
j_call: TRBJ2-7
clone_size: -
cdr3_aa: CASSYYPGPSLEQYF
cdr3_nt: TGCGCCAGCAGCTACTACCCGGGCCCCTCTCTGGAGCAGTACTTC

v_call: TRBV2
d_call: -
j_call: TRBJ2-7
clone_size: -
cdr3_aa: CASSYSGYEQYF
cdr3_nt: TGTGCCAGCTCTTATAGCGGCTACGAGCAGTACTTC

v_call: TRBV4-2
d_call: -
j_call: TRBJ2-1
clone_size: -
cdr3_aa: CASSQGSGSYNEQFF
cdr3_nt: TGTGCCAGCAGCCAAGGGTCTGGCTCCTACAATGAGCAGTTCTTC

v_call: TRBV6-5
d_call: -
j_call: TRBJ1-6
clone_size: -
cdr3_aa: CASRSSSYNSPLHF
cdr3_nt: TGTGCCAGCAGGTCGAGCTCCTATAATTCACCCCTCCACTTT

v_call: TRBV6-1
d_call: -
j_call: TRBJ1-1
clone_size: -
cdr3_aa: CASSEIWGYTEAFF
cdr3_nt: TGTGCCAGCAGTGAAATTTGGGGGTACACTGAAGCTTTCTTT

v_call: TRBV7-6
d_call: -
j_call: TRBJ2-1
clone_size: -
cdr3_aa: CASSLVPASNEQFF
cdr3_nt: TGTGCCAGCAGCTTGGTCCCCGCGTCCAATGAGCAGTTCTTC

v_call: TRBV4-1
d_call: TRBD2
j_call: TRBJ2-7
clone_size: -
cdr3_aa: CASSQDRAGEGYEQYF
cdr3_nt: TGCGCCAGCAGCCAAGATAGGGCGGGAGAAGGCTACGAGCAGTACTTC

v_call: TRBV7-8
d_call: -
j_call: TRBJ1-1
clone_size: -
cdr3_aa: CASSSPAGHRNTEAFF
cdr3_nt: TGTGCCAGCAGCTCACCTGCGGGACACCGGAACACTGAAGCTTTCTTT

v_call: TRBV5-1
d_call: -
j_call: TRBJ2-2
clone_size: -
cdr3_aa: CASSPDPHGELFF
cdr3_nt: TGCGCCAGCAGCCCGGACCCCCACGGGGAGCTGTTTTTT

v_call: TRBV5-6
d_call: -
j_call: TRBJ1-5
clone_size: -
cdr3_aa: CASSLGVSGYQPQHF
cdr3_nt: TGTGCCAGCAGCTTGGGAGTTAGCGGCTATCAGCCCCAGCATTTT

v_call: TRBV5-4
d_call: -
j_call: TRBJ2-2
clone_size: -
cdr3_aa: CASSFSGVTGELFF
cdr3_nt: TGTGCCAGCAGCTTCTCTGGGGTTACCGGGGAGCTGTTTTTT

v_call: TRBV2
d_call: -
j_call: TRBJ2-7
clone_size: once
cdr3_aa: CASSFRRTTYEQYF
cdr3_nt: TGTGCCAGCAGTTTCCGACGGACAACCTACGAGCAGTACTTC

v_call: TRBV7-6
d_call: TRBD1
j_call: TRBJ1-4
clone_size: -
cdr3_aa: CASSLAHQDREHEKLFF
cdr3_nt: TGTGCCAGCAGCTTAGCCCACCAGGACAGGGAACATGAAAAACTGTTTTTT

v_call: TRBV6-6
d_call: TRBD2
j_call: TRBJ2-7
clone_size: -
cdr3_aa: CASNRGREGTYEQYF
cdr3_nt: TGTGCCAGCAATAGGGGGCGGGAGGGGACCTACGAGCAGTACTTC

v_call: TRBV7-2
d_call: -
j_call: TRBJ1-2
clone_size: -
cdr3_aa: CASSLDSQYGYTF
cdr3_nt: TGTGCCAGCAGCTTAGACAGTCAGTATGGCTACACCTTC

v_call: TRBV4-2
d_call: TRBD2
j_call: TRBJ2-7
clone_size: -
cdr3_aa: CASSFSRGGTLAYEQYF
cdr3_nt: TGTGCCAGCAGCTTCTCTCGGGGGGGGACACTAGCCTACGAGCAGTACTTC

v_call: TRBV18
d_call: TRBD2
j_call: TRBJ2-1
clone_size: -
cdr3_aa: CASSPLGVLAGSYNEQFF
cdr3_nt: TGTGCCAGCTCACCTCTAGGCGTACTAGCGGGTTCCTACAATGAGCAGTTCTTC

v_call: TRBV2
d_call: -
j_call: TRBJ2-7
clone_size: once
cdr3_aa: CASSELRKEPYEQYF
cdr3_nt: TGTGCCAGCAGTGAACTCCGGAAGGAGCCCTACGAGCAGTACTTC

v_call: TRBV9
d_call: -
j_call: TRBJ2-2
clone_size: -
cdr3_aa: CASSVVAGAHTGELFF
cdr3_nt: TGTGCCAGCAGCGTGGTGGCAGGGGCGCACACCGGGGAGCTGTTTTTT

v_call: TRBV2
d_call: TRBD2
j_call: TRBJ2-1
clone_size: -
cdr3_aa: CASRRYSSGTLYNEQFF
cdr3_nt: TGTGCCAGCAGAAGGTATTCTAGCGGGACCTTATACAATGAGCAGTTCTTC

v_call: TRBV10-3
d_call: TRBD2
j_call: TRBJ2-3
clone_size: -
cdr3_aa: CAISESRGGRTDTQYF
cdr3_nt: TGTGCCATCAGTGAGTCCCGCGGCGGGAGGACAGATACGCAGTATTTT

v_call: TRBV5-1
d_call: -
j_call: TRBJ1-1
clone_size: -
cdr3_aa: CASSLGASPEAFF
cdr3_nt: TGCGCCAGCAGCTTGGGGGCAAGCCCTGAAGCTTTCTTT

v_call: TRBV18
d_call: -
j_call: TRBJ2-7
clone_size: -
cdr3_aa: CASSPPTYEQYF
cdr3_nt: TGTGCCAGCTCACCACCGACCTACGAGCAGTACTTC

v_call: TRBV4-1
d_call: TRBD2
j_call: TRBJ2-1
clone_size: -
cdr3_aa: CASSPGTTSNEQFF
cdr3_nt: TGCGCCAGCAGCCCGGGGACTACTTCCAATGAGCAGTTCTTC